These T cell receptor beta chains were read from a single sample in a study of blood T cell repertoires in COVID-19. Here immunoSEQ multiplex PCR was the method, and the copy in TCRdb shows in-frame clones only, minus some. Of 180,000 or so clones detected, approximately 86% appear once; the ten largest clones hold approximately 8%. The sequenced sample was peripheral blood. The receptors were gathered from a man between 60 and 75 years old with acute or convalescent COVID-19. The conserved cysteine and the conserved F or W are not part of the CDR3 here. Each record gives: CDR3 length, J gene, V gene, CDR3 protein.

14,TRBJ2-5,TRBV4-2,ASSQDMAGAGKTQY
12,TRBJ2-7,TRBV9,ASSGDRWSYEQY
13,TRBJ2-1,TRBV4-1,ASSQRLAGVFEQF
15,TRBJ2-1,TRBV9,ASSVGPRTGAPDEQF
11,TRBJ2-1,TRBV5-4,ASSHPTEDEQF
12,TRBJ1-2,TRBV9,ASSVESTWGGYT
16,TRBJ2-2,TRBV4-2,ASSQDIPQASNTGELF
14,TRBJ1-4,TRBV25-1,ASSARGGQTNEKLF
14,TRBJ2-7,TRBV28,ASSSERLAALYEQY
13,TRBJ2-1,TRBV2,ASSAETGDFNEQF
11,TRBJ1-2,TRBV28,ASNTLEGSGYT
14,TRBJ2-7,TRBV4-2,ASSQGVRGSFYEQY
13,TRBJ2-7,TRBV27,ASSEDRSYSYEQY
14,TRBJ2-1,TRBV6-5,ASSYPSGGAPNEQF
12,TRBJ1-4,TRBV2,ASSQGLVNEKLF
12,TRBJ2-1,TRBV7-9,ASSLSGAVNEQF
13,TRBJ1-2,TRBV21-1,ASSPWTDNNYGYT
13,TRBJ2-1,TRBV18,ASSPEREGWSEQF
11,TRBJ2-7,TRBV11-2,ASSFLRTYEQY
11,TRBJ2-7,TRBV3-1/TRBV3-2,ASSQNPSAGAH
11,TRBJ1-2,TRBV28,ANLAQENYGYT
12,TRBJ2-3,TRBV5-1,ASTPGQGTDTQY
15,TRBJ2-1,TRBV23-1,ASGLYMGLAEYNEQF
13,TRBJ2-3,TRBV24-1,ATSMTAQLTDTQY
14,TRBJ2-7,TRBV5-5,ASSFPGQGARDEQY
12,TRBJ2-5,TRBV28,ASSSSGTGETQY
11,TRBJ1-1,TRBV11-3,ASSLEGGAEAF